A single T cell receptor (beta chain) is shown here with its context. What it binds is not known. V gave up 1 base and J gave up 2 bases, with 21 bases separating them. Germline CDR1 is LGHNA and CDR2 is YSLEER. The CDR3 length is 18 residues. The data derive from a study of T cells in Graves' hyperthyroidism and ophthalmopathy. Regarding the study as a whole: Ophthalmopathy prediction by the model preceded onset by a median approximately 5.9 months.

With a duration under 2 months, the hyperthyroidism was newly diagnosed in patients aged 18 to 65. Amplification of TCR beta CDR3 regions was performed using RNA transcripts as template. The study used the HTBI primer set for a first-round RT-PCR of the TCR CDR3. TCRdb re-called the multiplex PCR reads with MiXCR, one entry per CDR3 protein. This table holds about 400,000 distinct CDR3 sequences, roughly an eighth found once. The V call is TRBV4-3, the J call TRBJ2-7; D tentatively reads TRBD1 or TRBD2 (6 bases each). The sequence came from a young woman with Graves' hyperthyroidism. The sample was blood. CDR3 loop: CASSQVVGGAEITYEQYF. The CDR3 DNA reads TGCGCCAGCAGCCAAGTAGTCGGGGGCGCGGAAATAACCTACGAGCAGTACTTC.